This TCR beta chain emerged from a study of shared clonotypes between healthy human individuals. V dropped 4 bases and J dropped 5; count of bases not matched to a gene: 13. CDR1 ENHRY and CDR2 SYGVKD come from the germline V gene. This CDR3 region has 18 residues. To note about this clone: Its target is unknown.

Naive CD8 cells lacked CD45RO, underwent positive selection for CCR7 and left out terminally differentiated effector memory CD45RA+ cells. Assay used: immunoSEQ multiplex PCR; TCRdb lists only in-frame clones, some missing. This table holds over 2 million clones, 85% to 95% found once. Study-level results: Larger estimated richness was generally recorded for naive subsets relative to memory subsets.

The J gene is TRBJ2-1, the V gene TRBV10-3; TRBD2 agrees at 11 bases. Input material: naive CD8+ T cells sorted from blood. The sequence derives from a man between 18 and 29 years old in good health. The CDR3 here is CAISGRGVAGGHDNEQFF. CDR3 DNA sequence: TGTGCCATCAGTGGCAGGGGGGTAGCGGGGGGGCACGACAATGAGCAGTTCTTC.